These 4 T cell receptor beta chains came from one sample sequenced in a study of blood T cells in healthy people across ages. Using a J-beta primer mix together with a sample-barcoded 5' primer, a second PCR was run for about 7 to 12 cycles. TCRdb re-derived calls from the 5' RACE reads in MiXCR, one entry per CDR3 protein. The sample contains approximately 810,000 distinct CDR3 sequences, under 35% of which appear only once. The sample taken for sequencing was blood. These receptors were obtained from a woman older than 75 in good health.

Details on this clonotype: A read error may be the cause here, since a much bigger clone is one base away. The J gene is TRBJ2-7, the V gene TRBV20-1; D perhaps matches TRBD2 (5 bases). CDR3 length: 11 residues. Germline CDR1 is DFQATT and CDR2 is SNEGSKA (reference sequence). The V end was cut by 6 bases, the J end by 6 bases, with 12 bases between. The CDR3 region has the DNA TGCAGTGCCCAATGGGAGCGCGAGCAGTACTTC. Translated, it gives CSAQWEREQYF.

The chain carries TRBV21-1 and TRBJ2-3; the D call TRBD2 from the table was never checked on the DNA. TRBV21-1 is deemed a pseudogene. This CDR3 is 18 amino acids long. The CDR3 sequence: CASRPPGLAGSGTDTQYF. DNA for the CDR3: TGTGCCAGCAGACCGCCGGGACTAGCGGGGTCGGGCACAGATACGCAGTATTTT.

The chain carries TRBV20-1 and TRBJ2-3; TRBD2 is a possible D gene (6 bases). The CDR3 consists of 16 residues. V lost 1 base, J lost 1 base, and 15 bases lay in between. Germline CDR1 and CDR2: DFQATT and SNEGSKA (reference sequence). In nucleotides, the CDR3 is TGCAGTGCTAGAGTTTGGGGGGAGCGGGGCACAGATACGCAGTATTTT. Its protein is CSARVWGERGTDTQYF.

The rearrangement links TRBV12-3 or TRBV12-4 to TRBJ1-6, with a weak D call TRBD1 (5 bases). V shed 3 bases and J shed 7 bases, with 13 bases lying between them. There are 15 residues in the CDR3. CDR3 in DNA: TGTGCCAGCAGTTTGTGCGGGGCGGGAAATTCACCCCTCCACTTT. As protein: CASSLCGAGNSPLHF.